The T cell receptor (beta chain) described here comes from a study of T cell repertoires in cytomegalovirus infection. About this clonotype: Its antigen remains unknown.

Via MiXCR, TCRdb re-called the reads, giving one row per CDR3 protein. The sample lists around 750,000 distinct CDR3 sequences, approximately 30% occurring once. Specimen: cultured CD8+ T cells from PBMCs, collected from culture after CMV antigen stimulation. The clonotype was recovered from a human donor in good health (CMV status not recorded). Some clones in this sample may be carry-over from other donors' samples.

Here the CDR3 reads CATSAGGVEQFF. The CDR3 coding sequence is TGTGCCACCAGTGCCGGGGGCGTAGAGCAGTTCTTC. The chain couples TRBV24-1 to TRBJ2-1, with D perhaps being TRBD1 or TRBD2 (6 bases each). The CDR3 loop spans 12 amino acids. Between the trimmed V and J ends, which lost 5 bases and 10 bases, there was a span of 11 bases. Germline CDR1 and CDR2: KGHDR and SFDVKD.